This T cell receptor beta chain emerged from a study of cytomegalovirus exposure and HLA in healthy donors. This clone was seen a single time. Germline V gene data show CDR1 as MDHEN and CDR2 as SYDVKM. V dropped 3 bases and J dropped 4; count of bases not matched to a gene: 0. This CDR3 contains 13 residues. Primers: 60 Vbeta forward and 13 Jbeta reverse. Profiling relied on immunoSEQ multiplex PCR, and the TCRdb table lists in-frame clones only, not all of them. The data contain around 100,000 clones, 60% to 85% of them singletons. The TCR was taken from a female donor in good health and CMV-seropositive. The sample was PBMCs. This chain links TRBV28 with TRBJ1-3; 7 nucleotides line up with TRBD1. The CDR3 sequence: CASSLTGGNTIYF. Written as DNA, the CDR3 is TGTGCCAGCAGTTTGACAGGGGGAAACACCATATATTTT.